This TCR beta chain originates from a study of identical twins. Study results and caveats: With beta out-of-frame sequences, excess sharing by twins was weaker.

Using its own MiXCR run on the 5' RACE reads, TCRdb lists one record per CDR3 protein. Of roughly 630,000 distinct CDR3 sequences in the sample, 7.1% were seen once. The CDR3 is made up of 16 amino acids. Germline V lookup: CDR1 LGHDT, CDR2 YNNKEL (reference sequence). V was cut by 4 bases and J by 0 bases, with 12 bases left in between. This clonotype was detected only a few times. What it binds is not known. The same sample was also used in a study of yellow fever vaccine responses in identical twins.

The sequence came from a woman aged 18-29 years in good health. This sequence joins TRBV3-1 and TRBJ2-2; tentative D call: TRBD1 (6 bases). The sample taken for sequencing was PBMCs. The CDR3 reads CASSRTRGANTGELFF. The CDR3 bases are TGTGCCAGCAGCCGAACCAGGGGCGCGAACACCGGGGAGCTGTTTTTT. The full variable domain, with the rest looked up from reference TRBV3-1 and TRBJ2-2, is DTAVSQTPKYLVTQMGNDKSIKCEQNLGHDTMYWYKQDSKKFLKIMFSYNNKELIINETVPNRFSPKSPDKAHLNLHINSLELGDSAVYFCASSRTRGANTGELFFGEGSRLTVL.